Listed below are T cell receptor beta chains from one sample, sequenced in a study of human T cells and chemical hapten exposure. TCRdb reanalysed the RACE reads using MiXCR and keeps one entry per CDR3 protein. The sample shows tens of thousands of distinct CDR3 sequences, 9.5% to 15% of them seen only once. The sequencing here drew on whole blood, taken in connection with sensitization to the hapten diphenylcyclopropenone (DPC). The receptors shown here come from a woman under 40 with alopecia areata. Some clones in this sample may be carry-over from other donors' samples. CDR3s include the opening cysteine and the closing phenylalanine or tryptophan. A D gene is named only where the DNA matches it firmly. Clone size appears in some rows only: once, few, many, or a class for an expanded clone.

CDR3 DNA: TGTGCCAGCAGCTCTGATGCCGGGACAGGGAGCAATCAGCCCCAGCATTTT; CDR3 protein: CASSSDAGTGSNQPQHF; V gene: TRBV7-9; clone size: -; J gene: TRBJ1-5; D gene: TRBD1
CDR3 DNA: TGCAGCGTTGAAACCCGGTCTGAAGCTTTCTTT; CDR3 protein: CSVETRSEAFF; V gene: TRBV29-1; clone size: few; J gene: TRBJ1-1; D gene: -
CDR3 DNA: TGTGCCAGCAGCGGCCGGGACTACTCTTACGAGCAGTACTTC; CDR3 protein: CASSGRDYSYEQYF; V gene: TRBV7-8; clone size: few; J gene: TRBJ2-7; D gene: TRBD2
CDR3 DNA: TGCAGCTTCGGTCGGACAGGGTCCCCTGACGAGCAGTACTTC; CDR3 protein: CSFGRTGSPDEQYF; V gene: TRBV29-1; clone size: -; J gene: TRBJ2-7; D gene: TRBD1
CDR3 DNA: TGTGCCTGGAGACCCAGGAGGGACGAGCAGTACTTC; CDR3 protein: CAWRPRRDEQYF; V gene: TRBV30; clone size: -; J gene: TRBJ2-7; D gene: -
CDR3 DNA: TGTGCCAGCAGTGAAGAGGCTAGCAATCAGCCCCAGCATTTT; CDR3 protein: CASSEEASNQPQHF; V gene: TRBV6-1; clone size: few; J gene: TRBJ1-5; D gene: -
CDR3 DNA: TGCAGCGTCGCCACAGGAATGGACTACGAGCAGTACTTC; CDR3 protein: CSVATGMDYEQYF; V gene: TRBV29-1; clone size: few; J gene: TRBJ2-7; D gene: -
CDR3 DNA: TGTGCCAGCAGCTTTGGTGGGACAGATTCCCTCGGCTTC; CDR3 protein: CASSFGGTDSLGF; V gene: TRBV7-2; clone size: many; J gene: TRBJ2-7; D gene: TRBD1
CDR3 DNA: TGCAGCGTTGAGTGGCTAGCGGAATACAATGAGCAGTTCTTC; CDR3 protein: CSVEWLAEYNEQFF; V gene: TRBV29-1; clone size: once; J gene: TRBJ2-1; D gene: TRBD2
CDR3 DNA: TGTGCCAGCAGAGGGGACAGTTATCAGCCCCAGCATTTT; CDR3 protein: CASRGDSYQPQHF; V gene: TRBV6-1; clone size: many; J gene: TRBJ1-5; D gene: TRBD1
CDR3 DNA: TGCAGTGCTACTGCTCAGGGACAGGGTTTCGAGCAGTACTTC; CDR3 protein: CSATAQGQGFEQYF; V gene: TRBV20-1; clone size: many; J gene: TRBJ2-7; D gene: TRBD1
CDR3 DNA: TGTGCCAGCAGTTTCAGAGGGAACTATGGCTACACCTTC; CDR3 protein: CASSFRGNYGYTF; V gene: TRBV28; clone size: many; J gene: TRBJ1-2; D gene: -
CDR3 DNA: TGCAGTGCTAGTGTCTTGAACACTGAAGCTTTCTTT; CDR3 protein: CSASVLNTEAFF; V gene: TRBV20-1; clone size: few; J gene: TRBJ1-1; D gene: -
CDR3 DNA: TGTGCCAGCAGCTTAGATCTTCGAGAGACCCAGTACTTC; CDR3 protein: CASSLDLRETQYF; V gene: TRBV7-3; clone size: many; J gene: TRBJ2-5; D gene: -
CDR3 DNA: TGCAGTGCTAGAGATTTCGGGAGGGCCGGTACCGGGGAGCTGTTTTTT; CDR3 protein: CSARDFGRAGTGELFF; V gene: TRBV20-1; clone size: many; J gene: TRBJ2-2; D gene: TRBD2
CDR3 DNA: TGTGCCACCACTGAACGGCACCGCTACACCTTC; CDR3 protein: CATTERHRYTF; V gene: TRBV21-1; clone size: -; J gene: TRBJ1-2; D gene: -
CDR3 DNA: TGTGCCAGCAGGTTCGAGGGGACAGATACGCAGTATTTT; CDR3 protein: CASRFEGTDTQYF; V gene: TRBV12-3/TRBV12-4; clone size: -; J gene: TRBJ2-3; D gene: -